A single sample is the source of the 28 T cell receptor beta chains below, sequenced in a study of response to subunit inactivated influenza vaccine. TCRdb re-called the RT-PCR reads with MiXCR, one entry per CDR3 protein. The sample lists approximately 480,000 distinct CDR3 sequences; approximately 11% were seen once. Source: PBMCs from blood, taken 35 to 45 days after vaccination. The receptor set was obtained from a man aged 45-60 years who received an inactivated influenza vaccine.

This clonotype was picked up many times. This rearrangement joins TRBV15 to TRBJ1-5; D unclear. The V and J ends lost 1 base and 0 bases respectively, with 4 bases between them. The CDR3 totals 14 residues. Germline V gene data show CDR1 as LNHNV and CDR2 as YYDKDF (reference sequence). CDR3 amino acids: CATSRGGSNQPQHF. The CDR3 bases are TGTGCCACCAGCAGAGGCGGTAGCAATCAGCCCCAGCATTTT.

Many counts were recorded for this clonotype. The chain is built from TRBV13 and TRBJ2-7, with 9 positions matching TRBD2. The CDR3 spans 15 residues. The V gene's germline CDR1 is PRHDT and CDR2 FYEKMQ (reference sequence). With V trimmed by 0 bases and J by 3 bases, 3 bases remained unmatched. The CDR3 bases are TGTGCCAGCAGCTTAGGGACTAGCGGTGGCTACGAGCAGTACTTC. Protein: CASSLGTSGGYEQYF.

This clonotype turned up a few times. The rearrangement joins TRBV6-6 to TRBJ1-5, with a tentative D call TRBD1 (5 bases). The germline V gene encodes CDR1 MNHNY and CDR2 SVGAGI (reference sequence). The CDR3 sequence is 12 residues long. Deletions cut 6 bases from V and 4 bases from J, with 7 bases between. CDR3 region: CASSRQNQPQHF. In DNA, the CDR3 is TGTGCCAGCAGCCGACAGAATCAGCCCCAGCATTTT.

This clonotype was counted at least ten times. The CDR3 is CATLGSGELFF. The CDR3, as DNA: TGTGCCACCTTAGGGTCCGGGGAGCTGTTTTTT. The J gene is TRBJ2-2, the V gene TRBV6-5; D is unclear. Trimming cost V 10 bases and J 6 bases, with 9 bases left between them. Germline V gene data show CDR1 as MNHEY and CDR2 as SVGAGI. This CDR3 is built from 11 residues.

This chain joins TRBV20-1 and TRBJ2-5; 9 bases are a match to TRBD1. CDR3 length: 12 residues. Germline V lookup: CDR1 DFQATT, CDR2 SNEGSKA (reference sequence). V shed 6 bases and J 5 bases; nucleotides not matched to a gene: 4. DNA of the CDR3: TGCAGTGCGGGGACAGGGTTGGAGACCCAGTACTTC. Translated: CSAGTGLETQYF.

CDR3 amino acids: CASSLFLAGFPSHDTDTQYF. The CDR3 nucleotides are TGTGCCAGCAGCTTGTTTCTAGCGGGGTTTCCCTCACACGACACAGATACGCAGTATTTT. J is TRBJ2-3 and V is TRBV11-2; 9 bases fit TRBD2. CDR1 SGHAT and CDR2 FQNNGV come from the germline V gene. The CDR3 covers 20 residues. The J segment lost 2 bases and the V segment lost 3 bases, leaving 18 bases of the junction unmatched.

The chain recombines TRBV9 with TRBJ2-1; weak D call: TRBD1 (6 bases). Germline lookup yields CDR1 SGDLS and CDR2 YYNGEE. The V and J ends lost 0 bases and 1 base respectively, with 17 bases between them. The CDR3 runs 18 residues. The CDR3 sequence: CASSVAYLGHRSYNEQFF. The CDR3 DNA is TGTGCCAGCAGCGTAGCCTATCTGGGACACCGGTCCTACAATGAGCAGTTCTTC.

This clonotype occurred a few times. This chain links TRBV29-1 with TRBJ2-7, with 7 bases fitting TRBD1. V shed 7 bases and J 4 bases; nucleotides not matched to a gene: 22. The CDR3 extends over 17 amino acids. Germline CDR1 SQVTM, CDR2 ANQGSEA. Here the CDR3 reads CSGMILTGHSWRYEQYF. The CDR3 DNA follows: TGCAGCGGTATGATTCTGACAGGGCACTCTTGGCGGTACGAGCAGTACTTC.

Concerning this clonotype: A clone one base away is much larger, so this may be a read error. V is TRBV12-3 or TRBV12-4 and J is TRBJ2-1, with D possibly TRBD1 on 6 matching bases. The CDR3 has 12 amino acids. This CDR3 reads CSSSPGVREQFF. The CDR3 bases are TGTTCCAGCAGTCCAGGGGTTCGGGAGCAGTTCTTC.

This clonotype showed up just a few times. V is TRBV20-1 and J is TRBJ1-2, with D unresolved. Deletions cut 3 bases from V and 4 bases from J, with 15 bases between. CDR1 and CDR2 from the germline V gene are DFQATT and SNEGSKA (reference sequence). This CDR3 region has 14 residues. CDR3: CSARNDLNLYGYTF. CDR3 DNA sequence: TGCAGTGCTAGGAATGACCTGAACCTCTATGGCTACACCTTC.

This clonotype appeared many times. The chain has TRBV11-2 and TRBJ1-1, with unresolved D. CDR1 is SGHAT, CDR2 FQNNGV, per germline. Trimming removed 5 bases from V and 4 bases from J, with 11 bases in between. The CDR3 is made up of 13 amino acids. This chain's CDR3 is CASSPQLRTEAFF. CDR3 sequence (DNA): TGTGCCAGCAGCCCCCAGCTACGCACTGAAGCTTTCTTT.

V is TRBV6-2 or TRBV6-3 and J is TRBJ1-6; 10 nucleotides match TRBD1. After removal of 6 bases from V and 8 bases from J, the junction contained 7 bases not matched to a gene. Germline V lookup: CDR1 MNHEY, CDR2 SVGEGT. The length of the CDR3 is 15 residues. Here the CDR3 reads CASSFQDRGYSPLHF. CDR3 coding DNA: TGTGCCAGCAGCTTCCAGGACAGGGGGTATTCACCCCTCCACTTT.

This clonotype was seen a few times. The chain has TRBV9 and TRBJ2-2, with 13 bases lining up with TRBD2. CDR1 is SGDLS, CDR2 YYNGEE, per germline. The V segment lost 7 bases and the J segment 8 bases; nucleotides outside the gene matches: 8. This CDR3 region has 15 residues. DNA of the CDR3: TGTGCCAGCGTCCGGGGGACTAGCGGGGAGGGGGAGCTGTTTTTT. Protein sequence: CASVRGTSGEGELFF. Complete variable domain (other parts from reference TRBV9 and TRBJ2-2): DSGVTQTPKHLITATGQRVTLRCSPRSGDLSVYWYQQSLDQGLQFLIQYYNGEERAKGNILERFSAQQFPDLHSELNLSSLELGDSALYFCASVRGTSGEGELFFGEGSRLTVL.

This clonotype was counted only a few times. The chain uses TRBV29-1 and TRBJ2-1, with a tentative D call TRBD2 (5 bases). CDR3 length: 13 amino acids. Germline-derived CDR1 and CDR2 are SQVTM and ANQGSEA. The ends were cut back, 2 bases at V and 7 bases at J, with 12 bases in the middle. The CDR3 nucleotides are TGCAGCGTTGAAAGGACTTCACGGAATGAGCAGTTCTTC. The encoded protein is CSVERTSRNEQFF.

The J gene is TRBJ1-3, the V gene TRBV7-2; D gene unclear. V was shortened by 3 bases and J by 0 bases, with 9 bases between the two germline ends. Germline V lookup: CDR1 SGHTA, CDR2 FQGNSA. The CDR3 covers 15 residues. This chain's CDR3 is CASSFRAASGNTIYF. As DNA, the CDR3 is TGTGCCAGCAGCTTTAGGGCAGCCTCTGGAAACACCATATATTTT.

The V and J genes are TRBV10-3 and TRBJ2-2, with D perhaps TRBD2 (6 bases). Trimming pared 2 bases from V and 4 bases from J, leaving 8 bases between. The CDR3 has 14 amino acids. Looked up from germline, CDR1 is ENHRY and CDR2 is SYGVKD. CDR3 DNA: TGTGCCATCAGTGAGCAGGAGGGCACCGGGGAGCTGTTTTTT. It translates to CAISEQEGTGELFF.

In DNA form, the CDR3 reads TGCAGTGCTAGAGACGGACCGGGACAGGGGAACTACTACGAGCAGTACTTC. Residues: CSARDGPGQGNYYEQYF. The chain has TRBV20-1 and TRBJ2-7, with 10 bases identical to TRBD1. Germline V gives CDR1 DFQATT, CDR2 SNEGSKA (reference sequence). V was pared by 0 bases and J by 3 bases, with 11 bases of the junction left unmatched. The CDR3 covers 17 residues.

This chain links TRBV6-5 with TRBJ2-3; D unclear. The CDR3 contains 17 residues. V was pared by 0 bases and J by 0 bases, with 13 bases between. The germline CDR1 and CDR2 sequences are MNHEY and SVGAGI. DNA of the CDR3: TGTGCCAGCAGTTACTCGAGGCAGACAACTAGCACAGATACGCAGTATTTT. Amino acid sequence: CASSYSRQTTSTDTQYF.

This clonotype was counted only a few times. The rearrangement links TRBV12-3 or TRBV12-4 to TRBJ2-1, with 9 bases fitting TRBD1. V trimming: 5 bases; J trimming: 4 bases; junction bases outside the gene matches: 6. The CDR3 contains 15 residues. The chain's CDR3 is CASSEPGQGYNEQFF. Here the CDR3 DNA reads TGTGCCAGCAGTGAACCGGGACAGGGTTACAATGAGCAGTTCTTC.

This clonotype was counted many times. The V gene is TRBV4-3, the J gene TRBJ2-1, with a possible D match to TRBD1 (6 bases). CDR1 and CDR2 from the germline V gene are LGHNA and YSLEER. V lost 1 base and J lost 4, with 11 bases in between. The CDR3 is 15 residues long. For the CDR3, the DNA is TGCGCCAGCAGCCAAGTAAGGCAGGGGTACAATGAGCAGTTCTTC. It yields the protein CASSQVRQGYNEQFF.

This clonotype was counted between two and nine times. CDR3 bases: TGCAGTGCTAGAATTGGACAGGGAAGGACTGAAGCTTTCTTT. It encodes CSARIGQGRTEAFF. The chain carries TRBV20-1 and TRBJ1-1, with TRBD1 matching 8 bases. Looked up from germline, CDR1 is DFQATT and CDR2 is SNEGSKA (reference sequence). V lost 2 bases, J lost 5 bases, and 7 bases stayed unmatched. The CDR3 contains 14 residues.

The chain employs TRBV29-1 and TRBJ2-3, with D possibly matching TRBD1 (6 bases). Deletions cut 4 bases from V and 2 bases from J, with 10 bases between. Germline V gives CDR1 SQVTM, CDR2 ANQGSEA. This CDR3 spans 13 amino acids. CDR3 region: CSVGWGLTDTQYF. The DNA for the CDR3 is TGCAGCGTTGGCTGGGGGCTCACAGATACGCAGTATTTT.

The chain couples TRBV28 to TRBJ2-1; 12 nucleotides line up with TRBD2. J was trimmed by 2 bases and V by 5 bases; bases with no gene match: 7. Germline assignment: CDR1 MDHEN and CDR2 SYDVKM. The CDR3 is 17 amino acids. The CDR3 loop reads CASSHGLAGPAYNEQFF. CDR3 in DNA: TGTGCCAGCAGTCACGGACTAGCGGGACCTGCCTACAATGAGCAGTTCTTC.

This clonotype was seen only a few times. Here the CDR3 reads CASSEGLAGPLGTQYF. As DNA, the CDR3 is TGTGCCAGCAGTGAGGGACTAGCGGGGCCCCTAGGGACCCAGTACTTC. The chain links TRBV6-1 to TRBJ2-5, with 13 bases that match TRBD2. The CDR3 covers 16 residues. The V gene's germline CDR1 is MNHNS and CDR2 SASEGT. The J segment lost 7 bases and the V segment lost 3 bases, leaving 8 bases of the junction unmatched.

The CDR3 protein is CASSFGALAGVYEQYF. CDR3 DNA: TGTGCCAGCAGCTTTGGGGCGCTAGCGGGCGTCTACGAGCAGTACTTC. The chain recombines TRBV7-3 with TRBJ2-7; 8 bases align to TRBD2. Germline CDR1 and CDR2: SGHTA and FQGTGA. This CDR3 is 16 amino acids long. The trim removed 3 bases at V and 3 bases at J, leaving 10 bases unmatched.

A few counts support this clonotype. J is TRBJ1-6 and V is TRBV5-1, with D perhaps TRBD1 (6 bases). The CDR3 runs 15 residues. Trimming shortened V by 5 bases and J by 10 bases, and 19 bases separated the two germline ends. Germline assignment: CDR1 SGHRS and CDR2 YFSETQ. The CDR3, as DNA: TGCGCCAGCAGGGCGATGGGGGCTGGAGGATCACCCCTCCACTTT. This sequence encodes CASRAMGAGGSPLHF.

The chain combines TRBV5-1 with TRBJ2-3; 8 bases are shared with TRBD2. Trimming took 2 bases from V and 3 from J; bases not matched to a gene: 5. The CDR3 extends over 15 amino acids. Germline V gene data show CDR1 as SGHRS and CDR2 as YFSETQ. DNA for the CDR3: TGCGCCAGCAGCTTAGCGGGAGTAGAGACAGATACGCAGTATTTT. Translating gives CASSLAGVETDTQYF.

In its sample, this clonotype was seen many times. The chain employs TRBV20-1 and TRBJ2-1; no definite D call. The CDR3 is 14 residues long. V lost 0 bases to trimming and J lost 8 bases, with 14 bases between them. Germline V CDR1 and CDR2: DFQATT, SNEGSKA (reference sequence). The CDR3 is CSARDGLSWDEQFF. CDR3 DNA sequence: TGCAGTGCTAGAGATGGGCTCTCCTGGGATGAGCAGTTCTTC.